The T cell receptor beta chain described here comes from a study of human T cells and chemical hapten exposure. Study overall: Skin of the upper inner arm, around 2 cm by around 2 cm, received 2% DPC for sensitization. All patients underwent weekly scalp dosing with diphenylcyclopropenone for the full roughly 25-week study.

This clonotype was detected ten times or more. Trimming removed 6 bases at V and 7 bases at J, with 13 bases between. This CDR3 contains 12 residues. The germline V gene encodes CDR1 SGHNT and CDR2 YYREEE (reference sequence). Under the authors' procedure: With a range of about 23,224 to 690,600, the median per sample was around 96,000 TCRs. A single record per CDR3 protein comes from TCRdb applying MiXCR to the RACE reads. The V and J calls come from TCRdb's annotation, not from the publication. Here the sample spans a few hundred thousand distinct CDR3 sequences, roughly 6% being singletons. The sample's time point: pre-sensitization, week 0. Treatment reported: therapeutic diphenylcyclopropenone sensitization with weekly scalp DPC.

The source is a woman younger than 30 with alopecia areata. Some clones in this sample may be carry-over from other donors' samples. The V and J genes are TRBV5-4 and TRBJ1-1; D gene ambiguous. The material was whole blood, obtained in connection with sensitization to the hapten diphenylcyclopropenone (DPC). The CDR3: CASTPTDHEAFF. The DNA of the CDR3 is TGTGCCAGCACCCCGACGGACCATGAAGCTTTCTTT.